In this sample, the clone carrying this T cell receptor (beta chain) turned up a few times. Its antigen is unknown. Trimming took 3 bases from V and 3 from J, leaving 8 bases between them. Germline CDR1 is LNHDA and CDR2 is SQIVND (reference sequence). The CDR3 runs to 13 residues. The entry originates in a study of vaccination and CD4 T cells after COVID-19. Study-wide context: Comprising six males and four females, the convalescent participants counted two Hispanic individuals among them. The cells were exposed to overlapping spike peptides originating from SARS-CoV-2, HCoV-NL63, HCoV-OC43 and HCoV-229E for stimulation. Cultures designated as controls were supplied with a CEFX pool, an HIV-1 Nef pool, or no peptide. Study-level findings and limits: Convalescent patients had 304 of 307 vaccine-specific clones showing spike mono-reactivity.

The sample's treatment: roughly 11-day PBMC culture with coronavirus spike peptide pools or control peptides (ViraFEST assay). During the years 2011-2018, before the COVID-19 pandemic, the unexposed donor's CD4+ T cells were collected. Sequenced with the Oncomine TCR Beta short-read assay was DNA taken from cultured CD4+ T cells. One entry per CDR3 protein, called by TCRdb with MiXCR from the PCR reads. The sample lists 7,500 or so distinct CDR3 sequences; around 41% were seen once. The V and J genes are TRBV19 and TRBJ1-1; D is unresolved. The source material was CD4+ T cells from blood, cultured in vitro. The receptor's source is a human donor in good health. CDR3 nucleotide sequence: TGTGCCAGTAGTATGAAGGGAGACACTGAAGCTTTCTTT. This encodes CASSMKGDTEAFF.